The 17 T cell receptor beta chains below were found in one sample sequenced in a study of human T cells and chemical hapten exposure. Each CDR3 protein is one row after TCRdb ran MiXCR on the RACE reads. The sample records 70,000 to 95,000 distinct CDR3 sequences, approximately 7% being singletons. Time point reported: patch test 2, 6 weeks after DPC sensitization. The treatment here: therapeutic diphenylcyclopropenone sensitization with weekly scalp DPC. Sample: whole blood, taken in connection with sensitization to the hapten diphenylcyclopropenone (DPC). The receptors originated from a woman in her twenties or thirties with alopecia areata. Some clones in this sample may be carry-over from other donors' samples.

The table lists this clonotype with many counts. The V gene is TRBV5-1, the J gene TRBJ2-3; D is unclear. The V gene lost 4 bases and the J gene lost 0 bases, with 9 bases spanning the gap. Looked up from germline, CDR1 is SGHRS and CDR2 is YFSETQ. This CDR3 comprises 14 residues. The CDR3 DNA reads TGCGCCAGCAGCCCTTCGCAGAGCACAGATACGCAGTATTTT. Protein: CASSPSQSTDTQYF.

This clonotype was observed a few times. The rearrangement uses TRBV5-4 and TRBJ1-4; no reliable D call. The CDR3 runs 13 residues. With 4 bases removed from V and 6 bases from J, the gap between germline ends came to 10 bases. Germline V lookup: CDR1 SGHNT, CDR2 YYREEE (reference sequence). CDR3 sequence reads: CASSAGSDEKLFF. For the CDR3, the DNA is TGTGCCAGCAGCGCCGGGAGCGATGAAAAACTGTTTTTT.

This clonotype was seen ten or more times. This sequence joins TRBV6-2 or TRBV6-3 and TRBJ1-5, with a tentative D call TRBD1 (5 bases). The CDR3 is 12 amino acids. Looked up from germline, CDR1 is MNHEY and CDR2 is SVGEGT. V was pared by 6 bases and J by 4 bases, with 7 bases between. The CDR3 reads CASSPGNQPQHF. The CDR3 nucleotides read TGTGCCAGCAGCCCAGGGAATCAGCCCCAGCATTTT.

On this clonotype itself: A much more abundant neighbour one base away suggests this may be a read error. This chain uses TRBV27 with TRBJ2-7; TRBD2 matches 7 bases. CDR1 is MNHEY, CDR2 SMNVEV, per germline (reference sequence). The CDR3 is 13 residues long. The CDR3 loop reads CASRLSAGEEQYF. DNA of the CDR3: TGTGCCAGCCGTTTATCGGCGGGAGAAGAGCAGTACTTC.

The chain recombines TRBV7-8 with TRBJ2-3, with TRBD1 identical over 7 bases. Losses at the gene ends were 5 bases for V and 1 base for J; bases not matched to a gene: 6. CDR3 length: 15 amino acids. The germline V gene encodes CDR1 SGHVS and CDR2 FQNEAQ. CDR3 DNA: TGTGCCAGCAGCATACAGGGGCTTGGCACAGATACGCAGTATTTT. Amino acid sequence: CASSIQGLGTDTQYF.

Many counts were recorded for this clonotype. The chain recombines TRBV29-1 with TRBJ2-5, with a tentative D call TRBD1 (7 bases). V lost 7 bases and J 2 bases, leaving 14 bases between the germline ends. Germline V gene data show CDR1 as SQVTM and CDR2 as ANQGSEA. The CDR3 is 13 amino acids. CDR3 amino acids: CSGGDRFQETQYF. The CDR3 DNA reads as TGCAGCGGGGGGGACAGATTTCAAGAGACCCAGTACTTC.

This chain uses TRBV27 with TRBJ1-5, with D perhaps TRBD1 (6 bases). This CDR3 is 16 amino acids long. V was clipped by 4 bases and J by 1 base, with 14 bases between them. Germline V CDR1 and CDR2: MNHEY, SMNVEV (reference sequence). The CDR3 bases are TGTGCCAGCAGTTCTATAGCAGGGGTGAGCAATCAGCCCCAGCATTTT. Its protein product is CASSSIAGVSNQPQHF.

In this sample, this clonotype turned up a few times. This chain connects TRBV19 to TRBJ2-2; the D is unclear. The CDR3 is 15 residues long. In germline, CDR1 is LNHDA, CDR2 SQIVND (reference sequence). V was shortened by 6 bases and J by 4 bases, with 15 bases between the two germline ends. CDR3 residues: CASSSEMVGTGELFF. The CDR3 DNA sequence: TGTGCCAGTAGCTCAGAGATGGTAGGCACCGGGGAGCTGTTTTTT.

The chain is built from TRBV3-1 and TRBJ1-3; 9 positions agree with TRBD1. The length of the CDR3 is 15 residues. J lost 7 bases, V lost 1 base, and 5 bases had no gene match. Germline CDR1 and CDR2: LGHDT and YNNKEL (reference sequence). CDR3 sequence reads: CASSQVQGAWNTIYF. CDR3 DNA sequence: TGTGCCAGCAGCCAAGTACAGGGGGCTTGGAACACCATATATTTT.

The table lists this clonotype with many counts. The J gene is TRBJ2-1, the V gene TRBV6-5; TRBD1 matches at 7 bases. The CDR3 has 18 residues. Germline-derived CDR1 and CDR2 are MNHEY and SVGAGI. V shed 2 bases, J shed 0 bases, and the junction held 10 bases outside the gene matches. In DNA form, the CDR3 reads TGTGCCAGCAGTTACCCGGACAGGCCAAATAGCTCCTACAATGAGCAGTTCTTC. This encodes CASSYPDRPNSSYNEQFF.

This clonotype was counted many times. The chain combines TRBV5-4 with TRBJ1-2, with TRBD1 identical over 7 bases. The CDR3 is 15 residues long. J lost 4 bases, V lost 0 bases, and 6 bases had no gene match. Germline-derived CDR1 and CDR2 are SGHNT and YYREEE (reference sequence). CDR3 sequence: CASSLGPGQAYGYTF. The CDR3 bases are TGTGCCAGCAGCTTGGGGCCCGGACAGGCCTATGGCTACACCTTC.

This clonotype appeared many times. The chain has TRBV6-6 and TRBJ1-5; possible D gene TRBD1, 5 bases. The CDR3 runs to 14 residues. V lost 6 bases and J 9 bases, leaving 18 bases between the germline ends. Germline-derived CDR1 and CDR2 are MNHNY and SVGAGI (reference sequence). Here the CDR3 reads CASRLTAGGRPQHF. In DNA, the CDR3 is TGTGCCAGCAGACTCACCGCTGGGGGTCGGCCCCAGCATTTT.

At least ten counts were recorded for this clonotype. This chain joins TRBV3-1 and TRBJ2-5; D tentatively reads TRBD1 or TRBD2 (7 bases each). Germline loops: CDR1 LGHDT, CDR2 YNNKEL (reference sequence). This CDR3 has 15 amino acids. V lost 3 bases and J 5 bases, leaving 16 bases between the germline ends. This CDR3 reads CASSHNHRGGETQYF. CDR3 sequence (DNA): TGTGCCAGCAGCCATAATCACAGGGGAGGGGAGACCCAGTACTTC.

This clonotype was counted at least ten times. The rearrangement links TRBV7-2 to TRBJ2-3; no reliable D call. V was trimmed by 3 bases and J by 6 bases, leaving 22 bases between them. This CDR3 contains 17 residues. Germline V lookup: CDR1 SGHTA, CDR2 FQGNSA. The CDR3 protein is CASSFQWVIITGDTQYF. CDR3 nucleotide sequence: TGTGCCAGCAGCTTTCAGTGGGTGATTATCACCGGTGATACGCAGTATTTT.

On this clonotype: Given a much more abundant clone one base away, this may be a read error. The J gene is TRBJ2-5, the V gene TRBV10-3, with TRBD2 matching over 8 bases. The CDR3 is 17 residues long. Germline lookup yields CDR1 ENHRY and CDR2 SYGVKD. The CDR3 DNA follows: TGTACCATCAGTGAAGGGATGGCGGGGGGACCACAAGAGACCCAGTACTTC. It encodes CTISEGMAGGPQETQYF.

The chain employs TRBV27 and TRBJ1-3; no reliable D call. V gave up 2 bases and J gave up 6 bases, with 14 bases separating them. The CDR3 length is 15 residues. Germline CDR1 and CDR2: MNHEY and SMNVEV (reference sequence). DNA of the CDR3: TGTGCCAGCAGTTTAAGTCCGGGGAAGGCAAACACCATATATTTT. Translating it yields CASSLSPGKANTIYF.

This clonotype appeared many times. The V gene is TRBV6-5, the J gene TRBJ2-1, with no clear D. The ends were cut back, 2 bases at V and 8 bases at J, with 13 bases in the middle. The CDR3 spans 14 residues. Per germline, CDR1 MNHEY and CDR2 SVGAGI. CDR3 coding DNA: TGTGCCAGCAGTTACGGTTTATGGACCGATGAGCAGTTCTTC. Protein product: CASSYGLWTDEQFF.